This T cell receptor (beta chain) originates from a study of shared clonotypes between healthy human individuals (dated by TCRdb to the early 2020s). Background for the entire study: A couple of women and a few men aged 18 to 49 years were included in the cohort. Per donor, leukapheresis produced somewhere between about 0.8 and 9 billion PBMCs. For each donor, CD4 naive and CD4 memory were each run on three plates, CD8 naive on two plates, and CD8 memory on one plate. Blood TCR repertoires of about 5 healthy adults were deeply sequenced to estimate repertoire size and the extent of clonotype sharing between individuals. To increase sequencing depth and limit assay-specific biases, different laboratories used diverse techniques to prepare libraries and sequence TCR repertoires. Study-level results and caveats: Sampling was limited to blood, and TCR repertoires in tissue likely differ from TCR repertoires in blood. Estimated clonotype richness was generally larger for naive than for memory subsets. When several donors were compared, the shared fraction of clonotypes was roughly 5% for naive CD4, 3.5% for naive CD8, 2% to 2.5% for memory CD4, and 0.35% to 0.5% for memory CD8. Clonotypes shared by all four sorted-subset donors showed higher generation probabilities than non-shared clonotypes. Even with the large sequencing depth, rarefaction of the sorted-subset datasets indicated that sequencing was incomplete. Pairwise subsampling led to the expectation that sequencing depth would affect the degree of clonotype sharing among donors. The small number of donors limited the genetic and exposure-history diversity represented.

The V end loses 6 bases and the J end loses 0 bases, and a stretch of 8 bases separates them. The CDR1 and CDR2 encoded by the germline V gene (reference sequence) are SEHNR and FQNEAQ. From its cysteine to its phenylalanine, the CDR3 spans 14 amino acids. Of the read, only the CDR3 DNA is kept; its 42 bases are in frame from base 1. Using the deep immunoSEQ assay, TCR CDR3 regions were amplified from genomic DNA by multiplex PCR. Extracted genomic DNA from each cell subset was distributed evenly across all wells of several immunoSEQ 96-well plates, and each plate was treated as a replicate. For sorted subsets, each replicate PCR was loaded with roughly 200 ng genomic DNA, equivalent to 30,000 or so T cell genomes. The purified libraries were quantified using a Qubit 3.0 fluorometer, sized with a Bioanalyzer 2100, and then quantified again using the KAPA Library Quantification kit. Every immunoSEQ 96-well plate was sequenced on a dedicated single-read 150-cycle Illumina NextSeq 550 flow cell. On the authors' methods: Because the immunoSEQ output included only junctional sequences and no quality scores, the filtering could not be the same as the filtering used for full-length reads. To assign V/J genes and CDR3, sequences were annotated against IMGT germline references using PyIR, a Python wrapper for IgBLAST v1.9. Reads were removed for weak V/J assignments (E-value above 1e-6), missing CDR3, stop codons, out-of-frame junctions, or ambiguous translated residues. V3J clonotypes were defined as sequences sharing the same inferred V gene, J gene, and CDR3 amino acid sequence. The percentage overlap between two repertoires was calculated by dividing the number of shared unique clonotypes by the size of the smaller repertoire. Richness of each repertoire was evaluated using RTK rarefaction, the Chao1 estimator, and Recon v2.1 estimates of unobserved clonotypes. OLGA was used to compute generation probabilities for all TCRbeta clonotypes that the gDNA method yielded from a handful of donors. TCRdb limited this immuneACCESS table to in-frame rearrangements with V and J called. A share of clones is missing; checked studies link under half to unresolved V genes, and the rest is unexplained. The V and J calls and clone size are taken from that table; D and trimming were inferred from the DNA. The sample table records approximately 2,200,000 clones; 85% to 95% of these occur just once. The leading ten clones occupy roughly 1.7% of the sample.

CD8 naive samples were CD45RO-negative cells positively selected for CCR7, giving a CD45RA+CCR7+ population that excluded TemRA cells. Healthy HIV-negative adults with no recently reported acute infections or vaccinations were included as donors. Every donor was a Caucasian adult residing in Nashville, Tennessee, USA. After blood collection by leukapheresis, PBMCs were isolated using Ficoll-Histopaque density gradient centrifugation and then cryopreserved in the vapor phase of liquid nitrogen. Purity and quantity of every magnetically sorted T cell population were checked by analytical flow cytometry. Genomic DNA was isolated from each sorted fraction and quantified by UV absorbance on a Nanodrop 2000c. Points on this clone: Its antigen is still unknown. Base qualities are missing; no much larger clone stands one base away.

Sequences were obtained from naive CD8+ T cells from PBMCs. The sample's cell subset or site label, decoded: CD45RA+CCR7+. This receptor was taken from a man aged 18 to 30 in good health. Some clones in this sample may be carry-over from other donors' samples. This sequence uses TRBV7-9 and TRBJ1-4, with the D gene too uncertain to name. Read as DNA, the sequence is TGTGCCAGCAGGGAACATGCAACTAATGAAAAACTGTTTTTT. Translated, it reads CASREHATNEKLFF.